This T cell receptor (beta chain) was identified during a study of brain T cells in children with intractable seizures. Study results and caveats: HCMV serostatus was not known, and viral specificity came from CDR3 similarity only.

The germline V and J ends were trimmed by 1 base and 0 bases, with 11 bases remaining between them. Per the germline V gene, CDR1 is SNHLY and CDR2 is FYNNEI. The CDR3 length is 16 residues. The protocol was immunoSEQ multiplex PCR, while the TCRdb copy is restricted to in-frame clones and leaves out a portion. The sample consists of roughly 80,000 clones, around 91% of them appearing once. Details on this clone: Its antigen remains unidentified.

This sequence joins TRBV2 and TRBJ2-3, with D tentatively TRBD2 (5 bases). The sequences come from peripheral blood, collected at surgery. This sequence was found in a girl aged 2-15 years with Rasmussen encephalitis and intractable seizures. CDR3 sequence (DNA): TGTGCCAGCAGTGAAGAAGCGGAACCTAGCACAGATACGCAGTATTTT. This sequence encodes CASSEEAEPSTDTQYF.